Below are 10 T cell receptor beta chains sequenced from a single sample in a study of regulatory T cells in long-lasting Graves disease. To make TCR beta libraries, researchers used iRepertoire HTBI primers and Arm-PCR of CDR3 regions. A single record per CDR3 protein comes from TCRdb applying MiXCR to the multiplex PCR reads. The table records some 330,000 distinct CDR3 sequences, 20% to 25% of them present only once. Regarding time point: persistent/refractory GD, antithyroid drugs over 5 years with positive TRAb. RNA extracted from PBMCs served as the sequencing template. Source: peripheral blood mononuclear cells (PBMCs), taken when the disease was refractory, from a patient treated with antithyroid drugs. The receptors shown here come from a woman between 40 and 55 years old with Graves disease.

The chain has TRBV6-1 and TRBJ2-5; 9 bases align to TRBD2. V lost 6 bases and J lost 4; bases outside the gene matches: 6. This CDR3 region has 14 residues. The germline gives CDR1 MNHNS, CDR2 SASEGT. The CDR3 bases are TGTGCCAGCAGAGTGGGACTAGCAGGAGAGACCCAGTACTTC. This sequence encodes CASRVGLAGETQYF.

This clonotype was found a few times. The V call is TRBV2, the J call TRBJ2-1; 9 positions agree with TRBD2. Germline lookup yields CDR1 SNHLY and CDR2 FYNNEI. CDR3 length equals 20 residues. Unmatched junction bases numbered 17, after V lost 5 bases and J lost 0 bases. The CDR3 loop reads CASSFQVSLSGRSSYNEQFF. CDR3 coding DNA: TGTGCCAGCAGTTTTCAGGTTAGCCTCAGCGGGAGGTCCTCCTACAATGAGCAGTTCTTC.

This clonotype was counted a few times. V is TRBV20-1 and J is TRBJ1-5; D is uncertain. V was cut by 0 bases and J by 0 bases, with 21 bases left in between. Germline V gives CDR1 DFQATT, CDR2 SNEGSKA (reference sequence). CDR3 size: 19 residues. The CDR3 spells CSARDGSRPGRHSNQPQHF. The CDR3 bases are TGCAGTGCTAGAGATGGGAGCCGCCCTGGGCGGCATAGCAATCAGCCCCAGCATTTT.

This chain links TRBV6-5 with TRBJ2-3; no reliable D call. Germline V gene lookup returns CDR1 MNHEY and CDR2 SVGAGI. V gave up 2 bases and J gave up 4 bases, with 7 bases separating them. This CDR3 has 13 amino acids. The CDR3 loop reads CASSYGEPDTQYF. The CDR3 DNA reads as TGTGCCAGCAGTTACGGTGAGCCAGATACGCAGTATTTT.

V is TRBV29-1 and J is TRBJ2-1; 10 bases align to TRBD2. The trim removed 6 bases at V and 8 bases at J, leaving 16 bases unmatched. The CDR3 runs to 16 residues. Germline loops: CDR1 SQVTM, CDR2 ANQGSEA. CDR3 sequence (DNA): TGCAGCGTGGGGGGGCTAGCGGGAGTCGATTTCCATGAGCAGTTCTTC. Translation: CSVGGLAGVDFHEQFF.

J is TRBJ1-2 and V is TRBV30; maybe TRBD1 (5 bases). The CDR3 covers 13 residues. CDR1 and CDR2 from the germline V gene are GTSNPN and SVGIG (reference sequence). Deletions cut 0 bases from V and 6 bases from J, with 11 bases between. This CDR3 reads CAWSVLRAHGYTF. The DNA for the CDR3 is TGTGCCTGGAGTGTACTCAGGGCCCATGGCTACACCTTC.

The chain carries TRBV3-1 and TRBJ1-1, with 11 bases fitting TRBD1. Germline values: CDR1 LGHDT, CDR2 YNNKEL (reference sequence). With 4 bases clipped from V and 2 bases from J, the junction kept 3 bases outside the gene matches. This CDR3 has 15 amino acids. CDR3 protein: CASSPGQGANTEAFF. The DNA of the CDR3 is TGTGCCAGCAGCCCTGGACAGGGGGCAAACACTGAAGCTTTCTTT.

This clonotype was detected ten times or more. The V and J genes are TRBV6-1 and TRBJ1-2, with 8 bases fitting TRBD1. Per the germline V gene, CDR1 is MNHNS and CDR2 is SASEGT. The J segment lost 4 bases and the V segment lost 7 bases, leaving 11 bases of the junction unmatched. This CDR3 has 15 residues. The CDR3 region has the DNA TGTGCCAGCACTTCACCGGACAGGGCGCTCTATGGCTACACCTTC. Translated: CASTSPDRALYGYTF.

This clonotype was recorded many times. The V and J genes are TRBV28 and TRBJ2-2; D remains unclear. V was shortened by 2 bases and J by 6 bases, with 7 bases between the two germline ends. The CDR3 extends over 13 amino acids. Germline values: CDR1 MDHEN, CDR2 SYDVKM. CDR3 sequence: CASSLRRAGELFF. As DNA, the CDR3 is TGTGCCAGCAGTTTACGGCGCGCCGGGGAGCTGTTTTTT.

The rearrangement links TRBV20-1 to TRBJ2-3; 8 nucleotides align to TRBD2. CDR3 length equals 12 residues. V shed 3 bases, J shed 6 bases, and the junction held 2 bases outside the gene matches. Germline V lookup: CDR1 DFQATT, CDR2 SNEGSKA (reference sequence). CDR3 residues: CSARGLVDTQYF. CDR3 DNA: TGCAGTGCTAGGGGACTAGTGGATACGCAGTATTTT.